This T cell receptor (beta chain) was obtained from a study of PD-1 blockade in classical Hodgkin lymphoma. Assay used: immunoSEQ multiplex PCR; TCRdb lists only in-frame clones, some missing. The top ten clones hold around 3% of a sample with tens of thousands of clones, less than 80% of them seen once. As concerns this clone: The sample contains more than one DNA sequence encoding this CDR3.

Germline loops: CDR1 MGHRA, CDR2 YSYEKL. The J segment lost 4 bases and the V segment lost 0 bases, leaving 5 bases of the junction unmatched. CDR3 size: 17 residues. All trial patients relapsed after autologous stem cell transplantation. This chain joins TRBV4-1 and TRBJ2-1; 11 nucleotides align to TRBD2. This specimen consisted of peripheral blood mononuclear cells (PBMCs), obtained before the second cycle of nivolumab. This clonotype was obtained from a human donor with classical Hodgkin lymphoma. The CDR3, as DNA: TGCGCCAGCAGCCAAGAATTCGGGACTAGCGGATACAATGAGCAGTTCTTC. The encoded protein is CASSQEFGTSGYNEQFF.